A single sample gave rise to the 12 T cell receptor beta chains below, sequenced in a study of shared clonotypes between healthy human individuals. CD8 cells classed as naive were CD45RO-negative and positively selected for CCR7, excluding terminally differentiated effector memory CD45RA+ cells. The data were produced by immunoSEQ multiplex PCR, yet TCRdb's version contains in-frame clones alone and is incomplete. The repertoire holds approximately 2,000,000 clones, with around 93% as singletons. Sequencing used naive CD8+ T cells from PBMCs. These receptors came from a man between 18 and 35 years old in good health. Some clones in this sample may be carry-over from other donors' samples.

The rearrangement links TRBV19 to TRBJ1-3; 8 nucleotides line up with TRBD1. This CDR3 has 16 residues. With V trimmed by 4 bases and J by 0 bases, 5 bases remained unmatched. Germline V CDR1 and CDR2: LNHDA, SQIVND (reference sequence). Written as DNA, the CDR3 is TGTGCCAGTAGTACCCGGGACAGGTTCTCTGGAAACACCATATATTTT. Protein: CASSTRDRFSGNTIYF.

CDR3 nucleotides: TGTGCCAGCAGCTTGGGAGTAGGGCCTGGAAACACCATATATTTT. Amino acids: CASSLGVGPGNTIYF. The genes are TRBV5-4 and TRBJ1-3; D not resolved. V lost 0 bases, J lost 2 bases, and 9 bases lay in between. CDR1 SGHNT and CDR2 YYREEE come from the germline V gene (reference sequence). The CDR3 runs 15 residues.

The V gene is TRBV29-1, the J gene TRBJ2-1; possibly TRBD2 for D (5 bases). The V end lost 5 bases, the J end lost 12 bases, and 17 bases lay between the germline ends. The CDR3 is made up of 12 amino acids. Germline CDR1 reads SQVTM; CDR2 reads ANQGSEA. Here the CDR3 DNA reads TGCAGCGTTATACCCCCGGAGGTTGTGCAGTTCTTC. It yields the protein CSVIPPEVVQFF.

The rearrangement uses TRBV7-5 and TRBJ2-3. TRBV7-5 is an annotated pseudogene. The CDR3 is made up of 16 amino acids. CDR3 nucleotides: TGTGCCAGAAGCCCGGGGGCAGGGCCCAGTGCAGATACGCAGTATTTT. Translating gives CARSPGAGPSADTQYF.

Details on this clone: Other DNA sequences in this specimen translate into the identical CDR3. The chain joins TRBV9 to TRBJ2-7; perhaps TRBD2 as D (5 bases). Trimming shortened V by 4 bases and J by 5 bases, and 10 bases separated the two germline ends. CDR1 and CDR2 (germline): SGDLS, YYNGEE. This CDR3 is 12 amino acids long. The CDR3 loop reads CASSPWGDEQYF. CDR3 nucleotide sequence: TGTGCCAGCAGCCCATGGGGAGACGAGCAGTACTTC.

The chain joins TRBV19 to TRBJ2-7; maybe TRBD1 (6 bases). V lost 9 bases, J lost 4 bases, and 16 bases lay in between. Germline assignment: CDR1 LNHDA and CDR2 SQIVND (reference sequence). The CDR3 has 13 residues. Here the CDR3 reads CASNQGIAYEQYF. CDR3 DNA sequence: TGTGCCAGCAACCAGGGGATCGCGTACGAGCAGTACTTC.

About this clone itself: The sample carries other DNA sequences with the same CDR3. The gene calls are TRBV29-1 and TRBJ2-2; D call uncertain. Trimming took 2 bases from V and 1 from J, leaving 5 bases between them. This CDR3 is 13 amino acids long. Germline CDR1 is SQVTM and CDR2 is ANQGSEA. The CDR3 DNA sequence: TGCAGCGTTGAACCGCAGAACACCGGGGAGCTGTTTTTT. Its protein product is CSVEPQNTGELFF.

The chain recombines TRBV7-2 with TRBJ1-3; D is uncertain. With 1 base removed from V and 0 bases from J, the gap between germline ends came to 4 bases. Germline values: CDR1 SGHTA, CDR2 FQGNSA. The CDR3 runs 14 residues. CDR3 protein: CASSLGISGNTIYF. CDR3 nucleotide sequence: TGTGCCAGCAGCTTAGGAATCTCTGGAAACACCATATATTTT.

Here the CDR3 reads CASRVGVGGYEQYF. The CDR3 nucleotides read TGTGCCAGCAGAGTCGGTGTGGGGGGATACGAGCAGTACTTC. This chain links TRBV6-1 with TRBJ2-7, with D maybe TRBD2 (6 bases). V was clipped by 6 bases and J by 4 bases, with 16 bases between them. The CDR3 covers 14 residues. CDR1 is MNHNS and CDR2 is SASEGT in the germline V gene.

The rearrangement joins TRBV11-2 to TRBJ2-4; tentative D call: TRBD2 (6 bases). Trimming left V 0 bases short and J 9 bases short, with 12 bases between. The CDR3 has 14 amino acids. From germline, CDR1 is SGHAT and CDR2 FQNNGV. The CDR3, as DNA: TGTGCCAGCAGCTTAGAGAGGGACTCTAGCATTCAGTACTTC. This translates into CASSLERDSSIQYF.

CDR3: CASSAGPGTDYNEQFF. The CDR3 region has the DNA TGTGCCAGCAGCGCCGGCCCTGGGACAGACTACAATGAGCAGTTCTTC. This chain links TRBV11-3 with TRBJ2-1; TRBD1 matches 7 bases. The V segment lost 5 bases and the J segment 3 bases; nucleotides outside the gene matches: 10. Germline lookup yields CDR1 SGHNT and CDR2 YENEEA. CDR3 length: 16 amino acids.

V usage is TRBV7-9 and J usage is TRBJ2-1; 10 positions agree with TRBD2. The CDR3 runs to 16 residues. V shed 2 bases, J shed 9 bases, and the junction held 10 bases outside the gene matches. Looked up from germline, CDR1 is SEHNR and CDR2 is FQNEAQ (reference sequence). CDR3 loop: CASSLLDSGRKSEQFF. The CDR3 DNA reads TGTGCCAGCAGCTTATTGGATAGCGGGAGGAAGAGTGAGCAGTTCTTC.